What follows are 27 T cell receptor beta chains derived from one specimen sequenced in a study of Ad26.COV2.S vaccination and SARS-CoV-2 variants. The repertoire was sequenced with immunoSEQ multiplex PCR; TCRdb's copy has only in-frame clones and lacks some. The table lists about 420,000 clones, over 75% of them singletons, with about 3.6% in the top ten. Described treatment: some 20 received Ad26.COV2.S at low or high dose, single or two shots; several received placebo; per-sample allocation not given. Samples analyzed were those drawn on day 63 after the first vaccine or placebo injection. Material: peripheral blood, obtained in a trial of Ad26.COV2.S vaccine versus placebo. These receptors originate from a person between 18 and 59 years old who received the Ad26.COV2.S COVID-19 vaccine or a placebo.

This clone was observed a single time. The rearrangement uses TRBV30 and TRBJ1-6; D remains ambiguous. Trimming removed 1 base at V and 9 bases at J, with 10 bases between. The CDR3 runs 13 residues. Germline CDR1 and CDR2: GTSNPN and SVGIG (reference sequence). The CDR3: CAWSGQVGSPLHF. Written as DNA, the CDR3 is TGTGCCTGGAGTGGGCAGGTGGGTTCACCCCTCCACTTT.

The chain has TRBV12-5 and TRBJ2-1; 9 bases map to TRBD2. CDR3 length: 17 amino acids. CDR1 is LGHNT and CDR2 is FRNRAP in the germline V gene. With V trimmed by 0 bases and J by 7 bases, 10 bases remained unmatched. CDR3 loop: CASGLVFAGGAENEQFF. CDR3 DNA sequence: TGTGCTAGTGGTTTGGTATTCGCGGGGGGGGCCGAAAATGAGCAGTTCTTC.

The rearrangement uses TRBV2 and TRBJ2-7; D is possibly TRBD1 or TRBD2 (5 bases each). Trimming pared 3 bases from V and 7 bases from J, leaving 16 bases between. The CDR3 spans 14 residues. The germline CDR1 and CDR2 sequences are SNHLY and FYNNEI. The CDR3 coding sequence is TGTGCCAGCAGTGACTGGGACGGCCTCTATGAGCAGTACTTC. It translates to CASSDWDGLYEQYF.

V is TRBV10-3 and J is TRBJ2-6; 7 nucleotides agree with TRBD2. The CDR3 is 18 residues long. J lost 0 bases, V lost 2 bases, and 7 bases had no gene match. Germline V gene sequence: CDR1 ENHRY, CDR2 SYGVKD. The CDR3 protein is CAISEMGGANSGANVLTF. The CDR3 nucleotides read TGTGCCATCAGTGAGATGGGAGGGGCGAACTCTGGGGCCAACGTCCTGACTTTC.

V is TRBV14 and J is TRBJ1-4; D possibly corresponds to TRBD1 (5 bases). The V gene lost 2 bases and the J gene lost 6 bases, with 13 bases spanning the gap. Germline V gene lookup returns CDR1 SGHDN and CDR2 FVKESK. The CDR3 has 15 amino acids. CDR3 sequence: CASSQTTDTYEKLFF. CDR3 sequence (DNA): TGTGCCAGCAGCCAAACGACAGATACATATGAAAAACTGTTTTTT.

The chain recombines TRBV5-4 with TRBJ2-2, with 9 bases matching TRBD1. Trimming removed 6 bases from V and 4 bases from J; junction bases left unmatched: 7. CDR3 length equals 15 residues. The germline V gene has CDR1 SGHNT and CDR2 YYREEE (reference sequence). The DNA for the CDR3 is TGTGCCAGCACCCCCGGGACAGGGCGCACCGGGGAGCTGTTTTTT. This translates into CASTPGTGRTGELFF.

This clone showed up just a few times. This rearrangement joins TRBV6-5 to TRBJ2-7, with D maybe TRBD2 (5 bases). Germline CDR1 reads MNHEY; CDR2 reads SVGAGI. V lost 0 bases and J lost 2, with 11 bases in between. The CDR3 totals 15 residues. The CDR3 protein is CASSYSAEVPYEQYF. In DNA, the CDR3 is TGTGCCAGCAGTTACTCGGCGGAGGTCCCCTACGAGCAGTACTTC.

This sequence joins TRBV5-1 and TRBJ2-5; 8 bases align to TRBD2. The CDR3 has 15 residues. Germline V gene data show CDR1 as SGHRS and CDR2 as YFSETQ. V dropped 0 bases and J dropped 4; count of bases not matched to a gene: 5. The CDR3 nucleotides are TGCGCCAGCAGCTTGGTCCCGGGGGGGATAGAGACCCAGTACTTC. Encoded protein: CASSLVPGGIETQYF. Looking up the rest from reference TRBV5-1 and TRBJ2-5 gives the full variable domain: KAGVTQTPRYLIKTRGQQVTLSCSPISGHRSVSWYQQTPGQGLQFLFEYFSETQRNKGNFPGRFSGRQFSNSRSEMNVSTLELGDSALYLCASSLVPGGIETQYFGPGTRLLVL.

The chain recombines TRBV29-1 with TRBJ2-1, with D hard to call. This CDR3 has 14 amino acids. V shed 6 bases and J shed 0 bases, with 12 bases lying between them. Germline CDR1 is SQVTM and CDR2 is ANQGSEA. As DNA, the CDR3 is TGCAGCGTGGTCCGTGTCTCCTCCTACAATGAGCAGTTCTTC. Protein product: CSVVRVSSYNEQFF.

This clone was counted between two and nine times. CDR3 sequence: CASSTLIGTEAFF. The CDR3 DNA reads TGTGCCAGCAGCACCTTGATCGGGACTGAAGCTTTCTTT. The chain has TRBV5-4 and TRBJ1-1; D is unclear. The CDR3 covers 13 residues. Germline CDR1 reads SGHNT; CDR2 reads YYREEE (reference sequence). V was trimmed by 4 bases and J by 5 bases, leaving 12 bases between them. The entire variable domain, with the rest obtained from reference TRBV5-4 and TRBJ1-1, is as follows: ETGVTQSPTHLIKTRGQQVTLRCSSQSGHNTVSWYQQALGQGPQFIFQYYREEENGRGNFPPRFSGLQFPNYSSELNVNALELDDSALYLCASSTLIGTEAFFGQGTRLTVV.

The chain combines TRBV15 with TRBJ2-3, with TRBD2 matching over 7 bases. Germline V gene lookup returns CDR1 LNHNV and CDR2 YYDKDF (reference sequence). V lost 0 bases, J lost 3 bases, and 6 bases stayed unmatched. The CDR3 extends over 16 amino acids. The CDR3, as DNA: TGTGCCACCAGCAGAGATTTCGCGGGGGTAACAGATACGCAGTATTTT. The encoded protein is CATSRDFAGVTDTQYF. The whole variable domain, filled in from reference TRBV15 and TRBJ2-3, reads DAMVIQNPRYQVTQFGKPVTLSCSQTLNHNVMYWYQQKSSQAPKLLFHYYDKDFNNEADTPDNFQSRRPNTSFCFLDIRSPGLGDTAMYLCATSRDFAGVTDTQYFGPGTRLTVL.

CDR3 region: CASSFGQGNSGEAFF. The CDR3 bases are TGTGCCAGCAGCTTCGGACAGGGGAACTCGGGGGAAGCTTTCTTT. The V call is TRBV7-6, the J call TRBJ1-1, with 9 positions matching TRBD1. Looked up from germline, CDR1 is SGHVS and CDR2 is FNYEAQ. There are 15 residues in the CDR3. V lost 3 bases and J lost 8; bases outside the gene matches: 10.

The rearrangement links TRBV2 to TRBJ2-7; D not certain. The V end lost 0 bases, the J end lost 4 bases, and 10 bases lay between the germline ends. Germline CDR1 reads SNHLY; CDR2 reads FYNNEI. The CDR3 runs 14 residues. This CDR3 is CASSEARIDYEQYF. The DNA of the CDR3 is TGTGCCAGCAGTGAAGCCCGGATAGATTACGAGCAGTACTTC. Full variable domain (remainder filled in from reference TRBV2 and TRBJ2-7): EPEVTQTPSHQVTQMGQEVILRCVPISNHLYFYWYRQILGQKVEFLVSFYNNEISEKSEIFDDQFSVERPDGSNFTLKIRSTKLEDSAMYFCASSEARIDYEQYFGPGTRLTVT.

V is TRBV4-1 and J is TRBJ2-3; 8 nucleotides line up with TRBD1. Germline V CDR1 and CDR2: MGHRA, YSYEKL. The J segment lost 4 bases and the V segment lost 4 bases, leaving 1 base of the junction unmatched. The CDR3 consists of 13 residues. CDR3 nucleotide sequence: TGCGCCAGCAGCCCGACAGGGGCAGATACGCAGTATTTT. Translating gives CASSPTGADTQYF.

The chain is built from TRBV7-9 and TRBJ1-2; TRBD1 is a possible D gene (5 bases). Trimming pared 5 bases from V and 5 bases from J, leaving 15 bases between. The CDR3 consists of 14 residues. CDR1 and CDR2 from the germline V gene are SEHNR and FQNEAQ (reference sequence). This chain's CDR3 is CASSPDGGGYGYTF. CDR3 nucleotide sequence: TGTGCCAGCAGCCCCGACGGTGGGGGGTATGGCTACACCTTC. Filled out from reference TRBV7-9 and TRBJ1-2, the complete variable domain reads DTGVSQNPRHKITKRGQNVTFRCDPISEHNRLYWYRQTLGQGPEFLTYFQNEAQLEKSRLLSDRFSAERPKGSFSTLEIQRTEQGDSAMYLCASSPDGGGYGYTFGSGTRLTVV.

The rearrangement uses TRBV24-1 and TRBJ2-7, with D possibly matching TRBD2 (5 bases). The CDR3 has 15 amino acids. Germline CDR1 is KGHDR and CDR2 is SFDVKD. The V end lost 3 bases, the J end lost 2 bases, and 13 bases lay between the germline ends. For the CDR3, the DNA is TGTGCCACCAGTGATGCCCGGGAATCGACCTACGAGCAGTACTTC. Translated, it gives CATSDARESTYEQYF.

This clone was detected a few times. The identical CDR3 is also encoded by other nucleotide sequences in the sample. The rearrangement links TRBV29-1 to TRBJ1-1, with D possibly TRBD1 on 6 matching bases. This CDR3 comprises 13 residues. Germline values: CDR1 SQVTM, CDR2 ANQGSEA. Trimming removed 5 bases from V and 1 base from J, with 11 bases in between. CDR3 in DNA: TGCAGCGTTCTTAGAGGGGGGAACACTGAAGCTTTCTTT. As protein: CSVLRGGNTEAFF.

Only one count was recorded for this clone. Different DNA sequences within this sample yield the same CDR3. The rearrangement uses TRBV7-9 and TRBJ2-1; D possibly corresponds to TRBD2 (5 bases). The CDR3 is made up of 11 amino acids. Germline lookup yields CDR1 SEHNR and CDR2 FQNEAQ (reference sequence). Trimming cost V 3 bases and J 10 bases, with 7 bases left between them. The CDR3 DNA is TGTGCCAGCAGCTTCGGGATCGAGCAGTTCTTC. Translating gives CASSFGIEQFF.

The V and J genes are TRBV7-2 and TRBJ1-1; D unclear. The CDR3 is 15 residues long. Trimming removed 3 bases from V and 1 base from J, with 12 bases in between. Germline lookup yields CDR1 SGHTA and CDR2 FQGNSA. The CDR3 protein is CASSFQVRGNTEAFF. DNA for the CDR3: TGTGCCAGCAGCTTTCAGGTCCGGGGGAACACTGAAGCTTTCTTT.

The CDR3 loop is CASTNRDQSNYGYTF. CDR3 DNA sequence: TGTGCCAGCACTAACCGGGACCAGTCCAACTATGGCTACACCTTC. The rearrangement joins TRBV6-8 to TRBJ1-2; the D gene is possibly TRBD1 (5 bases). Germline V gene lookup returns CDR1 MNHGY and CDR2 SAAAGT. The CDR3 is 15 amino acids. Trimming cost V 7 bases and J 2 bases, with 17 bases left between them.

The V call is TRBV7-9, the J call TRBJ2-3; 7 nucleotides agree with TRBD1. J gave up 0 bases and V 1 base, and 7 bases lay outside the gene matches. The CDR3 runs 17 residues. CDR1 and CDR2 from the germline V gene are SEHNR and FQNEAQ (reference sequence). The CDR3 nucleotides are TGTGCCAGCAGCTTAGTAAGGACAGGCCCAAGCACAGATACGCAGTATTTT. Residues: CASSLVRTGPSTDTQYF. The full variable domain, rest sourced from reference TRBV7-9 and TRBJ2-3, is DTGVSQNPRHKITKRGQNVTFRCDPISEHNRLYWYRQTLGQGPEFLTYFQNEAQLEKSRLLSDRFSAERPKGSFSTLEIQRTEQGDSAMYLCASSLVRTGPSTDTQYFGPGTRLTVL.

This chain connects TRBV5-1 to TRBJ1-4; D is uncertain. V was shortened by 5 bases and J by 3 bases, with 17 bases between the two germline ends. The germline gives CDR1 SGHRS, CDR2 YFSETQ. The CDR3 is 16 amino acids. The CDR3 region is CASSLREFGANEKLFF. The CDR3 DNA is TGCGCCAGCAGTTTAAGGGAGTTCGGAGCTAATGAAAAACTGTTTTTT.

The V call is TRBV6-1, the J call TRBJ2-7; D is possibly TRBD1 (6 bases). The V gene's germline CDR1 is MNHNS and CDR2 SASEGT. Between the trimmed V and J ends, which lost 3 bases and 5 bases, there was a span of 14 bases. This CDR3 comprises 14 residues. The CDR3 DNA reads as TGTGCCAGCAGTGATGAGGGGGAAGCTGACGAGCAGTACTTC. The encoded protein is CASSDEGEADEQYF.

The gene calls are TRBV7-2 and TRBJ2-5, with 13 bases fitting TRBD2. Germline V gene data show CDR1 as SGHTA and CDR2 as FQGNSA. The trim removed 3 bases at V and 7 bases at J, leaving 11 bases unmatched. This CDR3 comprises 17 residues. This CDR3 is CASSFSPGTSGAVTQYF. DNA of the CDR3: TGTGCCAGCAGCTTCAGCCCCGGGACTAGCGGGGCTGTGACCCAGTACTTC.

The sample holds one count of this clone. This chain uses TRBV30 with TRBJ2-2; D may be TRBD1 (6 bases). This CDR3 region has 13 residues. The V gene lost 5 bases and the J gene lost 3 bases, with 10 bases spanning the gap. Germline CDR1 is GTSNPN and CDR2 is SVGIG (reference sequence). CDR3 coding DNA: TGTGCCTGGGTGCCAGGGGACACCGGGGAGCTGTTTTTT. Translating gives CAWVPGDTGELFF.

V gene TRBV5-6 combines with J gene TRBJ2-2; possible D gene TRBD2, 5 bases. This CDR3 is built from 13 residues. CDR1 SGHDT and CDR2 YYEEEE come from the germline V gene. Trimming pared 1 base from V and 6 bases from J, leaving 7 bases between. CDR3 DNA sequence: TGTGCCAGCAGCTTGACTAGGCCCGGGGAGCTGTTTTTT. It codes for CASSLTRPGELFF.

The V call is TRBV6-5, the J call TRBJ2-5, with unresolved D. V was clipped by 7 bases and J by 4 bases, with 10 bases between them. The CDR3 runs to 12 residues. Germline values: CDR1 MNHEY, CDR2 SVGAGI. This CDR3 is CASTPLRETQYF. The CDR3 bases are TGTGCCAGCACCCCCCTCCGAGAGACCCAGTACTTC.